The clone carrying this T cell receptor (beta chain) was seen a handful of times. TCRdb itself ran the 5' RACE reads through MiXCR, one entry per CDR3 protein. The table includes 65,000 to 90,000 distinct CDR3 sequences, roughly an eighth detected once. V lost 0 bases and J 6 bases, leaving 18 bases between the germline ends. There are 17 residues in the CDR3. Per the germline V gene, CDR1 is LGHNA and CDR2 is YNFKEQ. The source of the sample is a study of early T cells in non-severe SARS-CoV-2 infection. The sequenced sample was whole blood. This clonotype was sampled from an adult who was a healthcare worker with PCR-confirmed SARS-CoV-2 infection or an uninfected control (not recorded which). The chain couples TRBV4-2 to TRBJ2-1, with D perhaps matching TRBD1 (5 bases). CDR3 region: CASSQDSRNRWGNEQFF. The CDR3 nucleotides are TGTGCCAGCAGCCAAGATTCTAGGAACAGGTGGGGCAATGAGCAGTTCTTC.